One and the same sample provided the 23 T cell receptor beta chains below, sequenced in a study of T-cell memory formation after mild COVID-19. MiXCR, run by TCRdb on the 5' RACE reads, gives a single entry per CDR3 protein. The data contain about 360,000 distinct CDR3 sequences, around 15% of them singletons. Sequenced sample: PBMCs or a T cell subset sorted from them (not recorded which). The receptors were sampled from a man aged 18 to 35 who had mild COVID-19 (a few samples of this study predate the infection). Cell type and time point are not known.

This clonotype was seen a handful of times. The chain recombines TRBV27 with TRBJ1-1; TRBD1 matches at 7 bases. Trimming removed 5 bases from V and 5 bases from J; junction bases left unmatched: 5. CDR3 size: 13 residues. CDR1 is MNHEY, CDR2 SMNVEV, per germline (reference sequence). This CDR3 reads CASSHRGLTEAFF. The CDR3 region has the DNA TGTGCCAGCAGTCACAGGGGTCTGACTGAAGCTTTCTTT.

This chain connects TRBV4-1 to TRBJ1-4; no firm D call. V was shortened by 0 bases and J by 10 bases, with 12 bases between the two germline ends. CDR1 and CDR2 (germline): MGHRA, YSYEKL. This CDR3 has 14 residues. CDR3 in amino acids: CASSQEGLERKLFF. CDR3 nucleotides: TGCGCCAGCAGCCAAGAAGGGCTAGAAAGAAAACTGTTTTTT.

The chain carries TRBV7-3 and TRBJ2-4; 9 positions match TRBD1. Germline trimming cut 4 bases from V and 4 bases from J; bases unmatched to any gene: 8. The CDR3 sequence is 16 residues long. Germline V lookup: CDR1 SGHTA, CDR2 FQGTGA. The CDR3 coding sequence is TGTGCCAGCAGCTCCTCCGGGACAGGGAAGAAAAACATTCAGTACTTC. Its translation is CASSSSGTGKKNIQYF.

As regards this clonotype: At one end the junction does not follow the germline gene, possibly because of a read error. The gene calls are TRBV6-6 and TRBJ1-6; 9 nucleotides line up with TRBD1. Per germline, CDR1 MNHNY and CDR2 SVGAGI (reference sequence). The CDR3 is 14 amino acids. The CDR3 spells CASSDSGQGSPLHF. The CDR3 nucleotides read TGTGCCAGCAGTGACTCGGGACAGGGTTCACCCCTCCACTTT.

The rearrangement links TRBV12-3 or TRBV12-4 to TRBJ2-5, with 15 bases fitting TRBD2. With V trimmed by 8 bases and J by 5 bases, 3 bases remained unmatched. This CDR3 has 14 residues. Here the CDR3 DNA reads TGTGCCAGCCGGACTAGCGGGAGGGGCGAGACCCAGTACTTC. Its translation: CASRTSGRGETQYF.

This clonotype has a handful of counts. The chain links TRBV7-2 to TRBJ1-3; D is undetermined. The germline V gene encodes CDR1 SGHTA and CDR2 FQGNSA. The V and J ends lost 5 bases and 0 bases respectively, with 11 bases between them. The CDR3 consists of 15 residues. In DNA, the CDR3 is TGTGCCAGCAGCCGGGCCGCAAGCTCTGGAAACACCATATATTTT. This codes for CASSRAASSGNTIYF.

This clonotype was seen a few times. J is TRBJ1-6 and V is TRBV7-9; D uncertain. The CDR3 spans 13 residues. With 1 base removed from V and 8 bases from J, the gap between germline ends came to 6 bases. Germline V gives CDR1 SEHNR, CDR2 FQNEAQ (reference sequence). The CDR3 is CASSLGLDSPLHF. CDR3 DNA sequence: TGTGCCAGCAGCTTAGGGCTGGATTCACCCCTCCACTTT.

The genes are TRBV20-1 and TRBJ2-3, with D unclear. Trimming shortened V by 0 bases and J by 0 bases, and 10 bases separated the two germline ends. CDR3 length: 15 residues. CDR1 is DFQATT, CDR2 SNEGSKA, per germline (reference sequence). CDR3 loop: CSARDRVTSTDTQYF. The DNA for the CDR3 is TGCAGTGCTAGAGATCGCGTAACTAGCACAGATACGCAGTATTTT.

This rearrangement joins TRBV7-9 to TRBJ2-7; the D gene is possibly TRBD2 (5 bases). The CDR3 has 11 amino acids. The V gene's germline CDR1 is SEHNR and CDR2 FQNEAQ (reference sequence). Trimming removed 4 bases from V and 9 bases from J, with 10 bases in between. DNA of the CDR3: TGTGCCAGCAGCTCCCAGAGCGGGCAGTACTTC. Its protein product is CASSSQSGQYF. Filled out from reference TRBV7-9 and TRBJ2-7, the complete variable domain reads DTGVSQNPRHKITKRGQNVTFRCDPISEHNRLYWYRQTLGQGPEFLTYFQNEAQLEKSRLLSDRFSAERPKGSFSTLEIQRTEQGDSAMYLCASSSQSGQYFGPGTRLTVT.

The chain has TRBV20-1 and TRBJ1-5, with D possibly matching TRBD1 (5 bases). Germline-derived CDR1 and CDR2 are DFQATT and SNEGSKA (reference sequence). The CDR3 extends over 14 amino acids. V was pared by 0 bases and J by 2 bases, with 8 bases between. CDR3 nucleotides: TGCAGTGCTAGAGAGCCACAGGGCAATCAGCCCCAGCATTTT. Amino acid sequence: CSAREPQGNQPQHF.

The chain recombines TRBV6-6 with TRBJ1-1; D perhaps matches TRBD1 (5 bases). This CDR3 is built from 12 residues. CDR1 is MNHNY, CDR2 SVGAGI, per germline (reference sequence). V shed 6 bases and J shed 5 bases, with 10 bases lying between them. The CDR3 protein is CASSWGVTEAFF. The CDR3 coding sequence is TGTGCCAGCAGCTGGGGCGTAACTGAAGCTTTCTTT.

The chain joins TRBV9 to TRBJ2-5, with 11 bases aligning to TRBD1. The CDR3 loop spans 18 amino acids. The J segment lost 5 bases and the V segment lost 3 bases, leaving 15 bases of the junction unmatched. Germline CDR1 SGDLS, CDR2 YYNGEE. The CDR3: CASSADVWDRGSGETQYF. In nucleotides, the CDR3 is TGTGCCAGCAGCGCCGATGTGTGGGACAGGGGGTCTGGGGAGACCCAGTACTTC.

The chain links TRBV5-1 to TRBJ2-3; TRBD1 aligns across 11 bases. This CDR3 contains 18 residues. With 5 bases clipped from V and 0 bases from J, the junction kept 11 bases outside the gene matches. The germline V gene encodes CDR1 SGHRS and CDR2 YFSETQ. The CDR3 sequence: CASSIGTGGTASTDTQYF. CDR3 DNA sequence: TGCGCCAGCAGTATCGGGACAGGGGGTACAGCTAGCACAGATACGCAGTATTTT.

This clonotype was observed many times. The chain joins TRBV12-3 or TRBV12-4 to TRBJ1-4; possibly TRBD1 for D (5 bases). Trimming shortened V by 4 bases and J by 6 bases, and 15 bases separated the two germline ends. CDR3 length: 15 residues. Here the CDR3 reads CASSSSGRGDEKLFF. The CDR3 DNA reads as TGTGCCAGCAGTTCATCGGGACGGGGGGATGAAAAACTGTTTTTT.

This clonotype was picked up a small number of times. The gene calls are TRBV5-1 and TRBJ2-5; a weak D match, TRBD2 (5 bases). CDR1 SGHRS and CDR2 YFSETQ come from the germline V gene. V was trimmed by 4 bases and J by 4 bases, leaving 8 bases between them. There are 12 residues in the CDR3. The CDR3 DNA follows: TGCGCCAGCAGCAGGAGGCTAGAGACCCAGTACTTC. Translated, it gives CASSRRLETQYF.

This chain's CDR3 is CATESYEQYV. The CDR3 region has the DNA TGTGCCACCGAGTCCTACGAGCAGTACGTC. V usage is TRBV15 and J usage is TRBJ2-7; D uncertain. Germline V gene data show CDR1 as LNHNV and CDR2 as YYDKDF (reference sequence). V was trimmed by 8 bases and J by 1 base, leaving 3 bases between them. The CDR3 covers 10 residues.

This chain connects TRBV6-5 to TRBJ2-7, with 11 positions matching TRBD1. Germline-derived CDR1 and CDR2 are MNHEY and SVGAGI. This CDR3 spans 16 amino acids. V gave up 1 base and J gave up 3 bases; unmatched junction bases: 5. The CDR3 coding sequence is TGTGCCAGCAGTTACTATTCGGGGACAGGGGGCTACGAGCAGTACTTC. Translating gives CASSYYSGTGGYEQYF.

This clonotype was observed a few times. The J gene is TRBJ1-2, the V gene TRBV12-3 or TRBV12-4; D is perhaps TRBD1 (6 bases). There are 16 residues in the CDR3. Trimming took off 3 bases at V and 7 bases at J, with 21 bases between the two ends. CDR3 coding DNA: TGTGCCAGCAGTTTGGGGCAGGGGAAGGAACTACGTGGCTACACCTTC. This encodes CASSLGQGKELRGYTF.

In its sample, this clonotype was seen a few times. This sequence joins TRBV20-1 and TRBJ2-3; D might be TRBD2 (5 bases). V gave up 3 bases and J gave up 6 bases, with 19 bases separating them. The CDR3 extends over 15 amino acids. Germline values: CDR1 DFQATT, CDR2 SNEGSKA (reference sequence). CDR3 DNA: TGCAGTGCTAGTCCCAGCGGAAGCGGTAGGGATACGCAGTATTTT. Amino acids: CSASPSGSGRDTQYF.

This clonotype was found many times. CDR3 DNA sequence: TGTGCCAGCAGCCTAGGAGGGGGCACTGAAGCTTTCTTT. Amino acid sequence: CASSLGGGTEAFF. The rearrangement links TRBV12-3 or TRBV12-4 to TRBJ1-1, with D possibly matching TRBD1 (6 bases). The CDR3 sequence is 13 residues long. Trimming took off 6 bases at V and 4 bases at J, with 12 bases between the two ends.

This clonotype was picked up a small number of times. The V call is TRBV7-9, the J call TRBJ1-2; D possibly corresponds to TRBD1 (5 bases). The CDR3 extends over 13 amino acids. Germline V CDR1 and CDR2: SEHNR, FQNEAQ (reference sequence). Trimming took off 5 bases at V and 11 bases at J, with 18 bases between the two ends. The CDR3 protein is CASSEPPGPTYTF. The CDR3 region has the DNA TGTGCCAGCAGCGAACCTCCGGGACCTACATACACCTTC.

This clonotype turned up a few times. The V and J genes are TRBV4-1 and TRBJ2-7, with no clear D. Germline loops: CDR1 MGHRA, CDR2 YSYEKL. Trimming removed 3 bases from V and 2 bases from J, with 14 bases in between. The CDR3 is 15 amino acids. The CDR3, as DNA: TGCGCCAGCAGCCACGGACCAGCAGCCCCCTACGAGCAGTACTTC. It is translated as CASSHGPAAPYEQYF.

This rearrangement joins TRBV4-1 to TRBJ2-2, with D perhaps being TRBD1 or TRBD2 (5 bases each). Germline V gene sequence: CDR1 MGHRA, CDR2 YSYEKL. V was clipped by 4 bases and J by 0 bases, with 12 bases between them. The CDR3 totals 16 residues. CDR3 protein: CASSLLTGPNTGELFF. CDR3 DNA sequence: TGCGCCAGCAGCCTATTGACGGGGCCGAACACCGGGGAGCTGTTTTTT.